Here is one T cell receptor (beta chain) with its context. This specimen comes from a study of sequential checkpoint blockade in melanoma. Study background: Patients were randomized 1:1 to nivolumab-then-ipilimumab or ipilimumab-then-nivolumab first-line. After both sequences, patients received maintenance nivolumab.

Treatment described: randomized to nivolumab then ipilimumab (arm A) or the reverse (arm B). Patients had received no earlier DNA-damaging chemotherapy. PBMC sorting kept live CD3+CD8+ cells without CD19 or CD56. Trimming cost V 6 bases and J 5 bases; bases outside gene matches: 9. This CDR3 is 15 amino acids long. Germline-derived CDR1 and CDR2 are SNHLY and FYNNEI. TCRdb's copy holds only in-frame clones and misses some; the assay was immunoSEQ multiplex PCR. The data hold fewer than 15,000 clones, with 60% to 80% observed a single time. The V gene is TRBV2, the J gene TRBJ1-5; 8 bases fit TRBD1. This receptor was obtained from a human donor with melanoma. The specimen comprised CD8+ T cells sorted from blood (inferred from file names), sampled from a patient given nivolumab and ipilimumab in sequence. As DNA, the CDR3 is TGTGCCAGCAGCACTGTACAGGGGGGGTATCAGCCCCAGCATTTT. This translates into CASSTVQGGYQPQHF.